These 15 T cell receptor beta chains were all obtained from the same sample, sequenced in a study of neoadjuvant nivolumab and ipilimumab in lung cancer. Clones were sequenced by immunoSEQ multiplex PCR, and TCRdb holds only the in-frame ones, with some missing. The sample holds 7,700 or so clones; about nine tenths are singletons and the top ten take roughly 2.4%. This material consisted of tumor tissue, taken after neoadjuvant nivolumab, alone or with ipilimumab, at or shortly before surgery. Receptors originate from an adult with non-small cell lung cancer. Some clones in this sample may be carry-over from other donors' samples.

The chain combines TRBV30 with TRBJ2-2; a possible D gene is TRBD1 (6 bases). CDR1 and CDR2 from the germline V gene are GTSNPN and SVGIG (reference sequence). V lost 1 base, J lost 3 bases, and 9 bases lay in between. The CDR3 has 14 residues. CDR3 amino acids: CAWSDQGHTGELFF. CDR3 in DNA: TGTGCCTGGAGTGACCAGGGGCACACCGGGGAGCTGTTTTTT. Complete variable domain (other parts from reference TRBV30 and TRBJ2-2): SQTIHQWPATLVQPVGSPLSLECTVEGTSNPNLYWYRQAAGRGLQLLFYSVGIGQISSEVPQNLSASRPQDRQFILSSKKLLLSDSGFYLCAWSDQGHTGELFFGEGSRLTVL.

V and J are TRBV19 and TRBJ2-1; the match to TRBD2 covers 10 bases. Trimming took 3 bases from V and 7 from J; bases not matched to a gene: 6. The length of the CDR3 is 15 residues. Germline loops: CDR1 LNHDA, CDR2 SQIVND (reference sequence). This chain's CDR3 is CASSISASGSNEQFF. CDR3 nucleotide sequence: TGTGCCAGTAGTATTTCCGCTAGCGGGAGTAATGAGCAGTTCTTC.

This sequence joins TRBV5-6 and TRBJ1-1; 7 positions match TRBD1. The V and J ends lost 3 bases and 3 bases, in that order; junction bases with no gene match: 5. Looked up from germline, CDR1 is SGHDT and CDR2 is YYEEEE. The CDR3 length is 14 residues. The DNA of the CDR3 is TGTGCCAGCAGCTCCCGGACAGGACACACTGAAGCTTTCTTT. Amino acids: CASSSRTGHTEAFF.

This clone was seen only once. The V call is TRBV14, the J call TRBJ2-2, with 8 bases aligning to TRBD1. Trimming removed 6 bases from V and 6 bases from J; junction bases left unmatched: 3. Germline lookup yields CDR1 SGHDN and CDR2 FVKESK. CDR3 length equals 13 residues. The CDR3 DNA reads as TGTGCCAGCAGGCGGACAGGGTCCGGGGAGCTGTTTTTT. Protein: CASRRTGSGELFF.

CDR3 nucleotide sequence: TGTGCCAGCTCACCGGCCGGGACAGGGGTGAACACTGAAGCTTTCTTT. Translating gives CASSPAGTGVNTEAFF. The chain employs TRBV18 and TRBJ1-1, with 10 positions matching TRBD1. CDR3 length: 16 amino acids. J gave up 0 bases and V 3 bases, and 4 bases lay outside the gene matches. From germline, CDR1 is KGHSH and CDR2 LQKENI.

The table lists this clone with a count of one. The chain is built from TRBV4-3 and TRBJ2-3; 7 bases align to TRBD2. This CDR3 is 17 amino acids long. From germline, CDR1 is LGHNA and CDR2 YSLEER. V was clipped by 0 bases and J by 0 bases; unmatched bases: 6. The CDR3 sequence: CASSQDALADSTDTQYF. The CDR3 DNA reads as TGCGCCAGCAGCCAAGATGCGCTAGCGGATAGCACAGATACGCAGTATTTT.

The chain employs TRBV29-1 and TRBJ2-5; no clear D gene. This CDR3 is built from 12 residues. Trimming stripped 8 bases from V and 1 base from J, with 11 bases between. Germline CDR1 is SQVTM and CDR2 is ANQGSEA. DNA of the CDR3: TGCAGCTTTACCATAAGCCAAGAGACCCAGTACTTC. Translation: CSFTISQETQYF. Using reference TRBV29-1 and TRBJ2-5 for the parts outside the CDR3, the full variable domain is SAVISQKPSRDICQRGTSLTIQCQVDSQVTMMFWYRQQPGQSLTLIATANQGSEATYESGFVIDKFPISRPNLTFSTLTVSNMSPEDSSIYLCSFTISQETQYFGPGTRLLVL.

Points on this clone: One end of the junction is discordant with germline, which a read error may explain. The chain carries TRBV10-3 and TRBJ1-2, with a weak D call TRBD1 (5 bases). Germline loops: CDR1 ENHRY, CDR2 SYGVKD. CDR3 length equals 13 residues. The CDR3 sequence is CATSWGGGSGYTF. CDR3 coding DNA: TGTGCCACCAGTTGGGGCGGGGGTTCGGGCTACACCTTC.

The chain has TRBV7-2 and TRBJ2-3, with a tentative D call TRBD1 (7 bases). V dropped 5 bases and J dropped 0 bases, with 15 bases sitting between them. The CDR3 is 16 amino acids. Per the germline V gene, CDR1 is SGHTA and CDR2 is FQGNSA. The CDR3 DNA reads TGTGCCAGCAGCGCCCGACAGGGAGGAAGCACAGATACGCAGTATTTT. Its translation: CASSARQGGSTDTQYF.

This chain uses TRBV5-5 with TRBJ2-1; 8 nucleotides line up with TRBD2. Germline V CDR1 and CDR2: SGHKS, YYEKEE (reference sequence). The CDR3 sequence is 15 residues long. With 3 bases clipped from V and 2 bases from J, the junction kept 4 bases outside the gene matches. CDR3 amino acids: CASSYSGRTYNEQFF. CDR3 bases: TGTGCCAGCAGCTACAGCGGGAGAACCTACAATGAGCAGTTCTTC.

The chain carries TRBV29-1 and TRBJ1-1, with D possibly TRBD1 on 6 matching bases. The CDR3 extends over 14 amino acids. Germline-derived CDR1 and CDR2 are SQVTM and ANQGSEA. The V and J ends lost 7 bases and 4 bases respectively, with 19 bases between them. For the CDR3, the DNA is TGCAGCGCCTCCCTGGGGGGGGCCGGCACTGAAGCTTTCTTT. Its protein product is CSASLGGAGTEAFF.

This rearrangement joins TRBV5-1 to TRBJ2-7; 7 nucleotides line up with TRBD1. The CDR3 has 13 residues. Looked up from germline, CDR1 is SGHRS and CDR2 is YFSETQ. J lost 2 bases, V lost 5 bases, and 4 bases had no gene match. This chain's CDR3 is CASRPGQTYEQYF. The CDR3 DNA is TGCGCCAGCAGACCGGGACAGACCTACGAGCAGTACTTC.

This clone appeared a single time. For the CDR3, the DNA is TGTGCCAGTAGAAGGACTAGCGGGAGCTTCAATGAGCAGTTCTTC. Translated: CASRRTSGSFNEQFF. The chain links TRBV19 to TRBJ2-1; 13 positions match TRBD2. The CDR3 is 15 residues long. Trimming removed 6 bases from V and 6 bases from J; junction bases left unmatched: 5. Germline V gene lookup returns CDR1 LNHDA and CDR2 SQIVND (reference sequence).

A single count supports this clone. The rearrangement links TRBV7-9 to TRBJ2-7, with 8 bases lining up with TRBD2. V was pared by 1 base and J by 2 bases, with 13 bases of the junction left unmatched. Germline CDR1 SEHNR, CDR2 FQNEAQ (reference sequence). CDR3 length equals 18 residues. The CDR3 sequence is CASSLVKPPSGPTYEQYF. CDR3 sequence (DNA): TGTGCCAGCAGCTTAGTAAAGCCCCCTAGCGGGCCAACCTACGAGCAGTACTTC.

The chain has TRBV29-1 and TRBJ1-4; D perhaps matches TRBD1 (5 bases). Germline lookup yields CDR1 SQVTM and CDR2 ANQGSEA. Between the trimmed V and J ends, which lost 7 bases and 7 bases, there was a span of 16 bases. The CDR3 spans 13 residues. CDR3 DNA sequence: TGCAGCGGGAAGAAGGGAGGGGTTGAAAAACTGTTTTTT. Protein product: CSGKKGGVEKLFF.